Listed below are T cell receptor beta chains from one sample, sequenced in a study of T cell responses to AZD1222 COVID-19 vaccine. Produced via immunoSEQ multiplex PCR; TCRdb's table is partial and in-frame only. The data hold roughly 150,000 clones, with just over 90% observed a single time. Sequencing was performed on peripheral blood, taken on day 0 of AZD1222 vaccination. The receptors come from an adult in good health. Each CDR3 is given without its conserved first and last residue.

V: TRBV28; length: 8; J: TRBJ1-6; CDR3: ASTGTRIH
V: TRBV7-9; length: 14; J: TRBJ2-1; CDR3: ASSLFGNGGGRRQF
V: TRBV10-3; length: 13; J: TRBJ2-3; CDR3: AISQGTSQTDTQY
V: TRBV11-2; length: 13; J: TRBJ2-1; CDR3: ASSFSIAGVDEQF
V: TRBV9; length: 14; J: TRBJ2-1; CDR3: ASSVRSGGRDNEQF
V: TRBV12-5; length: 10; J: TRBJ2-1; CDR3: ASGPFDNEQF
V: TRBV2; length: 11; J: TRBJ1-3; CDR3: ASNGQEQNTIY
V: TRBV12-3/TRBV12-4; length: 11; J: TRBJ1-5; CDR3: ASSLGSNQPQH
V: TRBV3-1/TRBV3-2; length: 13; J: TRBJ1-1; CDR3: ASSLEEGPATEAF
V: TRBV6-5; length: 12; J: TRBJ2-7; CDR3: ASSLSGQPYEQY
V: TRBV6-5; length: 13; J: TRBJ1-1; CDR3: ASSYGGEPNTEAF
V: TRBV6-4; length: 14; J: TRBJ2-3; CDR3: ASSDSFSGGTDTQY
V: TRBV18; length: 13; J: TRBJ1-1; CDR3: ASSPQGQGETEAF
V: TRBV7-2; length: 13; J: TRBJ2-5; CDR3: ASSLAQRGEETQY
V: TRBV5-6; length: 13; J: TRBJ1-4; CDR3: ASSFNSYPNEKLF
V: TRBV12-5; length: 13; J: TRBJ2-7; CDR3: ASGLVEASRSEQY
V: TRBV15; length: 11; J: TRBJ2-1; CDR3: ATSRERYNEQF
V: TRBV4-3; length: 14; J: TRBJ2-3; CDR3: ASSPGTSGRIDTQY
V: TRBV2; length: 13; J: TRBJ2-7; CDR3: ASSRTGGVPYEQY
V: TRBV19; length: 11; J: TRBJ1-1; CDR3: ASRTQGWTEAF
V: TRBV15; length: 10; J: TRBJ2-5; CDR3: ATSKPGETQY
V: TRBV19; length: 13; J: TRBJ2-2; CDR3: ASSTRTDNTGELF
V: TRBV10-3; length: 10; J: TRBJ1-2; CDR3: AISESWYGYT
V: TRBV10-3; length: 12; J: TRBJ2-2; CDR3: AIRTDRDTGELF
V: TRBV29-1; length: 15; J: TRBJ2-7; CDR3: SVVIWDRDRVSYEQY
V: TRBV18; length: 15; J: TRBJ1-2; CDR3: ASSPDVVRHSNYGYT
V: TRBV6-5; length: 13; J: TRBJ1-4; CDR3: ASSYSRESNEKLF
V: TRBV10-3; length: 12; J: TRBJ2-1; CDR3: AISESTSDPEQF
V: TRBV29-1; length: 12; J: TRBJ1-1; CDR3: SVHTGGWDTEAF
V: TRBV28; length: 11; J: TRBJ1-1; CDR3: ASSLLRPPEAF
V: TRBV5-1; length: 13; J: TRBJ2-2; CDR3: ASSLGGADTGELF
V: TRBV19; length: 13; J: TRBJ1-6; CDR3: ASSLLDSNNSPLH
V: TRBV19; length: 16; J: TRBJ2-2; CDR3: ASDPGDKGWRAAGELF
V: TRBV12-3/TRBV12-4; length: 11; J: TRBJ1-2; CDR3: ASSLARGTSYT
V: TRBV14; length: 12; J: TRBJ1-4; CDR3: ASSPNRLNEKLF
V: TRBV12-3/TRBV12-4; length: 11; J: TRBJ1-2; CDR3: ASTSGTAYGYT
V: TRBV2; length: 15; J: TRBJ2-3; CDR3: ASSERLAGYSTDTQY
V: TRBV9; length: 12; J: TRBJ2-7; CDR3: ASSPRGGRYEQY
V: TRBV7-2; length: 13; J: TRBJ2-1; CDR3: ASSLVASGGTEQF
V: TRBV9; length: 12; J: TRBJ1-1; CDR3: ASSVRGGNTEAF
V: TRBV11-2; length: 11; J: TRBJ2-7; CDR3: ASSLGDSYEQY
V: TRBV6-2/TRBV6-3; length: 10; J: TRBJ2-5; CDR3: ASSYPTSGSY
V: TRBV2; length: 13; J: TRBJ1-2; CDR3: ASRAGTAVTHGYT
V: TRBV7-9; length: 14; J: TRBJ1-2; CDR3: ASSQDGDRGAYGYT
V: TRBV6-2/TRBV6-3; length: 10; J: TRBJ1-1; CDR3: ASSYSVTEAF
V: TRBV30; length: 9; J: TRBJ2-1; CDR3: AWSGSGEQF
V: TRBV5-1; length: 13; J: TRBJ2-1; CDR3: ASSFGRSSYNEQF
V: TRBV11-2; length: 16; J: TRBJ2-3; CDR3: ASSLRMGTGVVTDTQY
V: TRBV10-3; length: 12; J: TRBJ1-1; CDR3: AISDARGETEAF
V: TRBV9; length: 12; J: TRBJ1-5; CDR3: ASSRGRDNQPQH